This T cell receptor (beta chain) was profiled in a study of blood T cell repertoires in COVID-19 (dated by TCRdb to 2018 to 2020). About the study as a whole: Samples from collaborators originated in the United States, Italy and Spain and spanned both the acute and convalescent phases of COVID-19. The material from the prospective study consisted of cDNA or gDNA derived from T cells, B-cell-depleted T cells, or PBMCs. The dataset comprised deeply sampled blood TCRbeta repertoires from subjects exposed to, actively infected with, or recovered from COVID-19. The repertoires were released in a freely available public database intended as a resource for research on the immune response to SARS-CoV-2. The samples were drawn from the first 160 participants of the ongoing ImmuneRACE study and from 950 to 1,500 subjects provided by 6 global collaborators. The sample metadata nearly always contained a de-identified subject ID, COVID-19 status, age in years and sex. Where HLA class I and class II types were available, the types were taken from metadata supplied by the sample provider, not from assay-based typing.

On the study overall, not on this receptor specifically: Clinical and demographic metadata were provided uncurated, with the amount varying by source and participant.

CDR1 and CDR2 were assigned from the germline V gene as SNHLY and FYNNEI. The CDR3 covers 16 residues, taking in both the cysteine and the phenylalanine. CDR3 DNA only is kept here, 48 bases in frame from base 1. The germline ends are 15 bases apart after V is trimmed by 5 bases and J by 4 bases. About this clone: Its specific antigen is unknown. No base quality information exists; no much larger clone differs at one position.

The immunoSEQ Assay, a bias-controlled multiplex PCR, was used to amplify TCRbeta CDR3 regions from genomic DNA. Processing in the source paper ran as follows. Within the assay, amplification of reference gene primers was used to estimate how many nucleated cells each sample contained. To quantify the absolute abundance of each unique TCRbeta CDR3 rearrangement, sequence reads were collapsed and filtered. For each sample, productive Simpson clonality was calculated as the square root of Simpson's diversity index over productive rearrangements. Here the immuneACCESS table is served through TCRdb, limited to in-frame sequences with V and J called. Missing clones are a known gap in these copies; in checked studies unresolved V genes cover under half, and the rest lacks a known reason. V, J and clone size reflect that table, while D and trimming were determined from the DNA. The sample table lists roughly 360,000 clones, approximately 89% of them with a count of one. Approximately 1.2% of the sample belongs to the ten largest clones.

Participants in the prospective study were aged about 18 to 95 years, lived in 20 to 30 United States geographic areas, and enrolled through a virtual design. Cohort assignment in the prospective study relied on participant-reported clinical history from a screening survey and a study questionnaire. Recovered participants in ImmuneRACE Cohort 3 were defined as having two consecutive negative NP/OP PCR tests, clearance from a healthcare professional, or resolution of symptoms. In the prospective study, whole blood, serum and a nasopharyngeal or oropharyngeal swab were collected from each participant by mobile phlebotomists. Additional blood draws and questionnaires over an approximately 2-month period could optionally be provided by prospective study participants. Before DNA extraction, blood samples from the prospective study were shipped at room temperature or frozen.

This chain joins TRBV2 to TRBJ1-6; 6 matching bases give a weak D call of TRBD1. The sample taken for sequencing was PBMCs or T cells enriched from blood (not recorded which). This receptor was taken from a man younger than 45 who had recovered from COVID-19. CDR3 protein: CASSLEQGSYNSPLHF. The DNA sequence is as follows: TGTGCCAGCAGTTTGGAACAGGGATCTTATAATTCACCCCTCCACTTT.